The 9 T cell receptor beta chains below were found in one sample sequenced in a study of PD-L1 blockade in urothelial cancer. This table comes from immunoSEQ multiplex PCR, and its TCRdb copy is limited to in-frame clones, with some not included. Of tens of thousands of clones listed, around 84% are singletons. Indicated time point: pretreatment peripheral blood. Sequenced here: PBMCs, sampled around atezolizumab (anti-PD-L1) treatment. The receptors here all came from a man between 60 and 75 years old with urothelial cancer.

This clone was seen a few times. The J gene is TRBJ2-2, the V gene TRBV10-3, with D unclear. The CDR3 has 13 residues. The V end lost 10 bases, the J end lost 7 bases, and 16 bases lay between the germline ends. Looked up from germline, CDR1 is ENHRY and CDR2 is SYGVKD. The CDR3 DNA reads as TGTGCCACAAACGTCCTCGGCGGCGGGGAGCTGTTTTTT. It is translated as CATNVLGGGELFF.

Only one count was recorded for this clone. This chain connects TRBV6-5 to TRBJ1-6; D gene unclear. There are 15 residues in the CDR3. The V gene's germline CDR1 is MNHEY and CDR2 SVGAGI. V lost 6 bases and J lost 5, with 14 bases in between. The CDR3 DNA reads as TGTGCCAGCAGGGTATCCAGATCAAATAATTCACCCCTCCACTTT. Amino acid sequence: CASRVSRSNNSPLHF.

The J gene is TRBJ2-1, the V gene TRBV30; the match to TRBD2 covers 9 bases. The V and J ends lost 8 bases and 8 bases, in that order; junction bases with no gene match: 10. The CDR3 is 13 amino acids. Germline assignment: CDR1 GTSNPN and CDR2 SVGIG (reference sequence). Written as DNA, the CDR3 is TGTGCCGCTGATAGCGGGAGCTTACATGAGCAGTTCTTC. Residues: CAADSGSLHEQFF.

In this sample, this clone turned up a few times. This sequence joins TRBV28 and TRBJ2-2; D remains unclear. The CDR3 spans 12 residues. Trimming took off 5 bases at V and 7 bases at J, with 8 bases between the two ends. CDR1 and CDR2 from the germline V gene are MDHEN and SYDVKM. In DNA, the CDR3 is TGTGCCAGCAGTCCCCGACTCGGGGAGCTGTTTTTT. Residues: CASSPRLGELFF.

The chain combines TRBV5-1 with TRBJ1-2; 9 bases fit TRBD1. The CDR3 runs to 16 residues. Germline values: CDR1 SGHRS, CDR2 YFSETQ. V gave up 5 bases and J gave up 5 bases; unmatched junction bases: 13. The CDR3 nucleotides read TGCGCCAGCAGGGGAGGGGACAGGGAAATCGTTTATGGCTACACCTTC. As protein: CASRGGDREIVYGYTF.

CDR3 protein: CASSLRQGAVNEKLFF. In DNA, the CDR3 is TGTGCCAGTAGTCTCCGACAGGGGGCTGTTAATGAAAAACTGTTTTTT. This rearrangement joins TRBV19 to TRBJ1-4; 10 bases match TRBD1. This CDR3 has 16 residues. After removal of 5 bases from V and 4 bases from J, the junction contained 7 bases not matched to a gene. Germline V gene lookup returns CDR1 LNHDA and CDR2 SQIVND (reference sequence). Looking up the rest from reference TRBV19 and TRBJ1-4 gives the full variable domain: DGGITQSPKYLFRKEGQNVTLSCEQNLNHDAMYWYRQDPGQGLRLIYYSQIVNDFQKGDIAEGYSVSREKKESFPLTVTSAQKNPTAFYLCASSLRQGAVNEKLFFGSGTQLSVL.

V gene TRBV19 combines with J gene TRBJ1-2; a possible D gene is TRBD1 (5 bases). The germline V and J ends were trimmed by 6 bases and 10 bases, with 18 bases remaining between them. Germline CDR1 is LNHDA and CDR2 is SQIVND (reference sequence). CDR3 length equals 13 residues. In DNA form, the CDR3 reads TGTGCCAGTAGCACACAGGAGGGGAGATTCTACACCTTC. As protein: CASSTQEGRFYTF.

The chain has TRBV5-8 and TRBJ1-1, with D maybe TRBD1 (5 bases). The length of the CDR3 is 15 residues. Germline values: CDR1 SGHTS, CDR2 YDEGEE. With 1 base removed from V and 3 bases from J, the gap between germline ends came to 13 bases. Written as DNA, the CDR3 is TGTGCCAGCAGCTTGTCAGGGCCACTGGACACTGAAGCTTTCTTT. Protein sequence: CASSLSGPLDTEAFF.

The J gene is TRBJ2-5, the V gene TRBV6-1; 7 nucleotides match TRBD2. Germline CDR1 reads MNHNS; CDR2 reads SASEGT. The junction had 22 bases not matched to a gene; V was cut back by 2 bases and J by 4 bases. This CDR3 is 20 amino acids long. CDR3 nucleotides: TGTGCCAGCAGTGAAAACGAAGGGTGGGGGAATCAGGGAGGGCGAGAGACCCAGTACTTC. The encoded protein is CASSENEGWGNQGGRETQYF.